This T cell receptor (beta chain) was documented in a study of CD8+ T cells in alopecia areata. As for this clone: The antigen remains unidentified.

Researchers took lesional scalp punch biopsies and peripheral blood from people who were alopecia areata patients. Sorting of CD4+ and CD8+ T cells was performed on PBMCs. Study-wide results and caveats: Patients showed less clear TCR sequence sharing than mice, possibly partly because of HLA diversity. It was lesional scalp, especially alopecia totalis/universalis, that showed higher clonality than normal scalp.

The CDR3 totals 14 residues. Germline values: CDR1 SGHRS, CDR2 YFSETQ. The ends were cut back, 1 base at V and 4 bases at J, with 11 bases in the middle. cDNA serving as the sequencing template came from extracted, reverse transcribed RNA. This table comes from immunoSEQ multiplex PCR, and its TCRdb copy is limited to in-frame clones, with some not included. The sample holds 110,000 or so clones, 50% to 60% seen once. The source material was NKG2D-low CD8+ T cells sorted from blood. This rearrangement joins TRBV5-1 to TRBJ2-5; D perhaps matches TRBD1 (6 bases). The sequence was obtained from a human donor with alopecia areata. The CDR3 loop is CASSLISGVETQYF. CDR3 sequence (DNA): TGCGCCAGCAGCTTGATATCAGGGGTAGAGACCCAGTACTTC.